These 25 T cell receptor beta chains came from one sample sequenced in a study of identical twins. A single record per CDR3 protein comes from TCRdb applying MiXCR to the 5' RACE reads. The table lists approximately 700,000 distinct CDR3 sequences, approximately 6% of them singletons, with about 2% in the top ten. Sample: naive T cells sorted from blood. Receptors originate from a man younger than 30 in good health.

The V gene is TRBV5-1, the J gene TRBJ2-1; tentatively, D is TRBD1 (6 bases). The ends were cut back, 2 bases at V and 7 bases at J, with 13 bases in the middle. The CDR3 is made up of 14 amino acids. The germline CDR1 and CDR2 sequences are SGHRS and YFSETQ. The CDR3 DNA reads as TGCGCCAGCAGCTTACCGACTCAGGGGAATGAGCAGTTCTTC. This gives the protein CASSLPTQGNEQFF.

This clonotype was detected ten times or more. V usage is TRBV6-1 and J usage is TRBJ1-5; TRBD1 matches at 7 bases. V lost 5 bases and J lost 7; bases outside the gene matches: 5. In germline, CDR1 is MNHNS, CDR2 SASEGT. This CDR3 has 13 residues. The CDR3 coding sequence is TGTGCCAGCAGTAGACAGGGTAAACAGCCCCAGCATTTT. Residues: CASSRQGKQPQHF.

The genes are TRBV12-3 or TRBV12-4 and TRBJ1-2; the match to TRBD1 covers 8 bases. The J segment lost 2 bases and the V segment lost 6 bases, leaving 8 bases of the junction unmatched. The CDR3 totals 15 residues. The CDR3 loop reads CASSEGTGANYGYTF. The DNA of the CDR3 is TGTGCCAGCAGCGAGGGGACAGGAGCAAACTATGGCTACACCTTC.

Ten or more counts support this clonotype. The CDR3 region is CASSLGGGPNEQFF. The CDR3 nucleotides are TGTGCCAGCAGTTTAGGGGGAGGGCCCAATGAGCAGTTCTTC. V usage is TRBV27 and J usage is TRBJ2-1; 7 nucleotides agree with TRBD2. The germline gives CDR1 MNHEY, CDR2 SMNVEV (reference sequence). V was pared by 2 bases and J by 6 bases, with 4 bases of the junction left unmatched. The CDR3 is 14 residues long.

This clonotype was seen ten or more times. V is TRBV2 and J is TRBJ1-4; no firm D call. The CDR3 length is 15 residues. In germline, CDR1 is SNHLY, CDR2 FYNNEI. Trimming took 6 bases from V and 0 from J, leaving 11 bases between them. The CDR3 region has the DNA TGTGCCAGCAGCTCGGTCTCGGCAACTAATGAAAAACTGTTTTTT. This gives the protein CASSSVSATNEKLFF. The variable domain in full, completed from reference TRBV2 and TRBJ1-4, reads EPEVTQTPSHQVTQMGQEVILRCVPISNHLYFYWYRQILGQKVEFLVSFYNNEISEKSEIFDDQFSVERPDGSNFTLKIRSTKLEDSAMYFCASSSVSATNEKLFFGSGTQLSVL.

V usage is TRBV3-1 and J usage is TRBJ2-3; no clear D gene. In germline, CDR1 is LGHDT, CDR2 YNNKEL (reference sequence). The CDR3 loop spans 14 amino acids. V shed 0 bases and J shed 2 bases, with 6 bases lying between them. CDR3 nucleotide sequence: TGTGCCAGCAGCCAAGATTCCCCCACAGATACGCAGTATTTT. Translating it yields CASSQDSPTDTQYF.

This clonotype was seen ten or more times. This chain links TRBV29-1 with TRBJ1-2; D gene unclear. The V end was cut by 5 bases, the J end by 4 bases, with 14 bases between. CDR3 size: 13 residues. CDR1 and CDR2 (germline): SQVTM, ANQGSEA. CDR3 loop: CSVSRKQTYGYTF. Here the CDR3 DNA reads TGCAGCGTTTCCCGTAAGCAGACCTATGGCTACACCTTC. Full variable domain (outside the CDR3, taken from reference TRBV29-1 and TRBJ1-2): SAVISQKPSRDICQRGTSLTIQCQVDSQVTMMFWYRQQPGQSLTLIATANQGSEATYESGFVIDKFPISRPNLTFSTLTVSNMSPEDSSIYLCSVSRKQTYGYTFGSGTRLTVV.

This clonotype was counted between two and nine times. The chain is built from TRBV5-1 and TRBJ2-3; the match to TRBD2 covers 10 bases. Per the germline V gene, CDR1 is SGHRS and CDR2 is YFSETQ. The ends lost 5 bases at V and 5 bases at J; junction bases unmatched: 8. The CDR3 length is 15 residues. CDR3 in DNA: TGCGCCAGCAGACCCGGGACTAGCGCTTTAGATACGCAGTATTTT. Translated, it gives CASRPGTSALDTQYF.

CDR3 protein: CASSASRLQFF. CDR3 nucleotides: TGTGCCAGCAGTGCTTCAAGATTGCAGTTCTTC. The chain combines TRBV27 with TRBJ2-1; D uncertain. V shed 5 bases and J shed 12 bases, with 11 bases lying between them. The CDR3 loop spans 11 amino acids. Looked up from germline, CDR1 is MNHEY and CDR2 is SMNVEV (reference sequence).

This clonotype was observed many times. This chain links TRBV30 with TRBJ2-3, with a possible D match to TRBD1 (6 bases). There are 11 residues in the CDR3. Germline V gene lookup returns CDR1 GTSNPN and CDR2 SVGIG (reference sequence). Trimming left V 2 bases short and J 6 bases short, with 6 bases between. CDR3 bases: TGTGCCTGGAGTAGGGGGGATACGCAGTATTTT. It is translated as CAWSRGDTQYF.

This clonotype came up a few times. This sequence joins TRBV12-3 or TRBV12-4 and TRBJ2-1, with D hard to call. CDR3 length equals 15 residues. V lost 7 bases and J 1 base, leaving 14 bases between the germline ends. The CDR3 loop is CASINTPRSYNEQFF. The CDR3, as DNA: TGTGCCAGCATTAATACTCCGCGGTCCTACAATGAGCAGTTCTTC.

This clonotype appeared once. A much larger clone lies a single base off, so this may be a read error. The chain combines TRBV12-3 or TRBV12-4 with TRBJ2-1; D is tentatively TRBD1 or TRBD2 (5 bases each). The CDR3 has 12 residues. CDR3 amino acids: CAGSSGSGEQFF. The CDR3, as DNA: TGTGCCGGCAGTTCAGGGAGTGGGGAGCAGTTCTTC.

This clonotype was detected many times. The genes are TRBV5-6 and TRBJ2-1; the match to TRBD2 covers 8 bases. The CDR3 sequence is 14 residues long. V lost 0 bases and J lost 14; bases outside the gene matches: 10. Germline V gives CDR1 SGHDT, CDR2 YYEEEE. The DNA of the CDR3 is TGTGCCAGCAGCTTGGGAACTAGCGGCCAAGGGGAGTTCTTC. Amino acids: CASSLGTSGQGEFF.

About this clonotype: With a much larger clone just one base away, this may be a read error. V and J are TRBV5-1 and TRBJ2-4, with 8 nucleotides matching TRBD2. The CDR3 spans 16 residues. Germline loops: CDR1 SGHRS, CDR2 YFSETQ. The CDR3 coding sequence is TGCGCCAACAGCTCCCTTCTGTCGAGCGGGAGAGACATTCAGTACTTC. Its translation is CANSSLLSSGRDIQYF.

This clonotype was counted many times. Here the CDR3 DNA reads TGCGCCAGCAGCTTGGGGTCAGAAGGTGATCCCCAGCATTTT. This encodes CASSLGSEGDPQHF. The V gene is TRBV5-1, the J gene TRBJ1-5; D unresolved. This CDR3 region has 14 residues. With 0 bases removed from V and 10 bases from J, the gap between germline ends came to 14 bases. Germline loops: CDR1 SGHRS, CDR2 YFSETQ.

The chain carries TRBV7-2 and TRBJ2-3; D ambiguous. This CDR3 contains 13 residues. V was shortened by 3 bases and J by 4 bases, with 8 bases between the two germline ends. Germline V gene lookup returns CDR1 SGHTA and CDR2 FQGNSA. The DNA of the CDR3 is TGTGCCAGCAGCTTCCCTAACGCAGATACGCAGTATTTT. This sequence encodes CASSFPNADTQYF.

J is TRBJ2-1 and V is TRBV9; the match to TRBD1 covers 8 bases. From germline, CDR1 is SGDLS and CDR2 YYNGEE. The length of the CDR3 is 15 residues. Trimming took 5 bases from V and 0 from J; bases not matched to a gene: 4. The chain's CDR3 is CASRPGGASYNEQFF. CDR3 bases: TGTGCCAGCAGACCAGGGGGCGCCTCCTACAATGAGCAGTTCTTC.

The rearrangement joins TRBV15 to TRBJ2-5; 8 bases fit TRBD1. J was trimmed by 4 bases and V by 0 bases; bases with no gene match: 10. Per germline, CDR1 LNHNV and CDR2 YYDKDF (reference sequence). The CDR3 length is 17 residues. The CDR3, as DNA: TGTGCCACCAGCAGAGATTGGTCACAGGGGGGAGGAGAGACCCAGTACTTC. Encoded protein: CATSRDWSQGGGETQYF.

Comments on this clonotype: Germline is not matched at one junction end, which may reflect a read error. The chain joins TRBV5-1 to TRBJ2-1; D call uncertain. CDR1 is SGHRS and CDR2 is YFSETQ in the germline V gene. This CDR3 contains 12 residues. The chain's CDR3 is CASSLGRNEHFF. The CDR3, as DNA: TGCGCCAGCAGCTTGGGGAGAAATGAGCATTTCTTC. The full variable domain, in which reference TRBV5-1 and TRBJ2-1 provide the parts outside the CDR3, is KAGVTQTPRYLIKTRGQQVTLSCSPISGHRSVSWYQQTPGQGLQFLFEYFSETQRNKGNFPGRFSGRQFSNSRSEMNVSTLELGDSALYLCASSLGRNEHFFGPGTRLTVL.

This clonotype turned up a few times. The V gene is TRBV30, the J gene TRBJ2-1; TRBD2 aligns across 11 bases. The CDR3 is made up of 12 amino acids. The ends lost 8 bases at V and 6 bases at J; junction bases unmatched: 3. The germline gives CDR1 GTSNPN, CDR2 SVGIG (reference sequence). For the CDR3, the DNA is TGTGCCGGACTAGCGGGCCCCAATGAGCAGTTCTTC. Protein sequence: CAGLAGPNEQFF.

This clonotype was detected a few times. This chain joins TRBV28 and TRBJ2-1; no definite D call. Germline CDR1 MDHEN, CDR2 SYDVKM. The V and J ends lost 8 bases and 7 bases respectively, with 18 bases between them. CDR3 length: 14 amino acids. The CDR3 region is CASRPMGNRNEQFF. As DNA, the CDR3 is TGTGCCAGCCGGCCGATGGGGAACCGAAATGAGCAGTTCTTC.

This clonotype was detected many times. The CDR3 reads CAISDGGVKNIQYF. CDR3 DNA sequence: TGTGCCATCAGTGACGGGGGAGTCAAAAACATTCAGTACTTC. The chain couples TRBV10-3 to TRBJ2-4; TRBD2 might be the D (6 bases). CDR1 is ENHRY, CDR2 SYGVKD, per germline. The CDR3 runs to 14 residues. V was trimmed by 3 bases and J by 3 bases, leaving 9 bases between them.

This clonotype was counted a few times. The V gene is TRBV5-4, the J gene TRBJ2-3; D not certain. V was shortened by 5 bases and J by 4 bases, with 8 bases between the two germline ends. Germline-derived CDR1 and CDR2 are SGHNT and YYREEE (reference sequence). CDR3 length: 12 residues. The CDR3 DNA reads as TGTGCCAGCAGAGCGTTTTCAGATACGCAGTATTTT. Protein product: CASRAFSDTQYF.

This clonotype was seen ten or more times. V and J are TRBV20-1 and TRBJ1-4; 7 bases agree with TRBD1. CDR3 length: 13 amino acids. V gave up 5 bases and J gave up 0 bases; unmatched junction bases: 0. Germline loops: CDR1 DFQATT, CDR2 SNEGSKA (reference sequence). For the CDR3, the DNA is TGCAGTGCTGGGACAGCAACTAATGAAAAACTGTTTTTT. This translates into CSAGTATNEKLFF.

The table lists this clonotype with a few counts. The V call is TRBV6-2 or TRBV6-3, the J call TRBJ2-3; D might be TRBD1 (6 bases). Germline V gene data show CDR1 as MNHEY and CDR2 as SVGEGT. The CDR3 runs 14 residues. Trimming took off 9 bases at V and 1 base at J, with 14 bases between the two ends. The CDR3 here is CASNRVGGTDTQYF. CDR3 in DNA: TGTGCCAGTAACAGGGTCGGCGGCACAGATACGCAGTATTTT.